This entry describes one TCR beta chain. These data belong to a study of blood T cell repertoires in COVID-19. Across the study: Sites in the United States, Italy and Spain provided acute and convalescent COVID-19 samples. The analysed material was cDNA or gDNA that came from T cells, B-cell-depleted T cells, or PBMCs.

CDR1 and CDR2 (germline): SGHAT, FQNNGV. V dropped 0 bases and J dropped 3 bases, with 9 bases sitting between them. The CDR3 spans 15 residues. As originally analysed: Nucleated cell counts were estimated from reference gene primer amplification. Sequenced by immunoSEQ multiplex PCR; TCRdb stores in-frame clones only, minus some. The DNA gave D and trimming, while V, J and clone size come from that table. The sample includes a few hundred thousand clones, roughly 86% of them seen just once. Sequencing was performed on peripheral blood. The V gene is TRBV11-2, the J gene TRBJ2-1; possibly TRBD2 for D (6 bases). The TCR was taken from a woman aged 45-59 years who had recovered from COVID-19. CDR3 in amino acids: CASSLDRGGYNEQFF. The DNA for the CDR3 is TGTGCCAGCAGCTTAGATAGGGGAGGCTACAATGAGCAGTTCTTC.